Listed below are T cell receptor beta chains from one sample, sequenced in a study of identical twins. Each CDR3 protein gets one entry after TCRdb re-called the 5' RACE reads with MiXCR. This repertoire shows 1.5 million to 2 million distinct CDR3 sequences, about 32% found once; its top ten account for about 0.25%. Sequences were obtained from cord blood. The receptors originated from a newborn girl in good health. Both conserved end residues are part of each CDR3. Each record gives: D gene, V gene, J gene, clone size, CDR3 DNA, CDR3 protein. D genes are given only for firm matches. Only some rows state a clone size, as once, few, many or a class for expanded clones.

>TRBD1|TRBV10-3|TRBJ1-1|.
TGTGCCATCAGCTTACAGGGGGGCGGCACTGAAGCTTTCTTT
CAISLQGGGTEAFF
>.|TRBV5-6|TRBJ1-2|.
TGTGCCAGCAGCTTGGTATGGAACTATGGCTACACCTTC
CASSLVWNYGYTF
>.|TRBV20-1|TRBJ2-5|few
TGCAGTGCTAGAATCCCAGGGCAAGAGACCCAGTACTTC
CSARIPGQETQYF
>TRBD2|TRBV2|TRBJ2-7|.
TGTGCCAGCAGTGAATTGGGGACTAGCGGGAGGTATGGTTCCTACGAGCAGTACTTC
CASSELGTSGRYGSYEQYF
>TRBD2|TRBV23-1|TRBJ2-1|.
TGCGCCAGCAGTCATCTGCTCGGCAGTCCCCCGGGGACTAGCGGCCCCTACAATGAGCAGTTCTTC
CASSHLLGSPPGTSGPYNEQFF
>.|TRBV28|TRBJ1-5|many
TGCGCCAGCAGCTTGTCAGGGGAAGGCAATCAGCCCCAGCATTTT
CASSLSGEGNQPQHF
>TRBD1|TRBV12-3/TRBV12-4|TRBJ2-7|.
TGTGCCAGCAGCCGAGACAGGGTTAACAATGAGCAGTACTTC
CASSRDRVNNEQYF
>.|TRBV28|TRBJ1-6|.
TGTGCCAGCAGCCCAGGGTATCATAATTCACCCCTCCACTTT
CASSPGYHNSPLHF
>TRBD1|TRBV20-1|TRBJ1-6|.
TGCAGTGCTAGAGGAGCAGGGGGCTCGGCCCTCCACTTT
CSARGAGGSALHF
>.|TRBV10-3|TRBJ2-2|once
TGTGCCATCAGTGGAGGGGCAGCCGGGGAGCTGTTTTTT
CAISGGAAGELFF
>TRBD1|TRBV29-1|TRBJ2-7|.
TGCAGCGTCAAACCGGGACAGGGGCCCTACGAGCAGTACTTC
CSVKPGQGPYEQYF
>.|TRBV29-1|TRBJ1-1|.
TGCAGCGTTGCGCAGAGCACTGAAGCTTTCTTT
CSVAQSTEAFF
>.|TRBV11-2|TRBJ2-7|.
TGTGCCAGCAGCCTAATTGCGGGACACACCTACGAGCAGTACTTC
CASSLIAGHTYEQYF
>TRBD1|TRBV25-1|TRBJ1-2|few
TGTGCCAGCAGTGAGAAGGACAGGGCTGGCTACACCTTC
CASSEKDRAGYTF
>.|TRBV2|TRBJ2-4|.
TGTGCCAGCAGTGACGGGGGCGTTGGCAAAAACATTCAGTACTTC
CASSDGGVGKNIQYF
>.|TRBV7-2|TRBJ2-3|.
TGTGCCAGCAGCCCCCGCCCGGGACTGGCGACTGGAGATACGCAGTATTTT
CASSPRPGLATGDTQYF
>TRBD2|TRBV29-1|TRBJ2-7|few
TGCAGCGTTGGCCGGAACTTAGCGGGAGAGCTCTACGAGCAGTACTTC
CSVGRNLAGELYEQYF
>TRBD2|TRBV28|TRBJ2-4|few
TGTGCCAGCAGTTTCCCGGGACTAGCGGACTACAAAAACATTCAGTACTTC
CASSFPGLADYKNIQYF
>TRBD1|TRBV6-6|TRBJ2-1|.
TGTGCCAGCAGTTACGGGACAGGGGGCGGAGATACGCAGTTCTTC
CASSYGTGGGDTQFF
>.|TRBV28|TRBJ1-1|once
TGTGCCAGCAGTTTATGGGCAGGTACGGCTTTCTTT
CASSLWAGTAFF
>.|TRBV20-1|TRBJ1-5|.
TGCAGTGCTAGACCAGGGGAAGGAAATCAGCCCCAGCATTTT
CSARPGEGNQPQHF
>TRBD1|TRBV3-1|TRBJ2-7|.
TGTGCCAGCAGCCCCTTGACAGGGAAGCACGAGCAGTACTTC
CASSPLTGKHEQYF
>TRBD2|TRBV11-2|TRBJ2-5|.
TGTGCCAGCAGACGCCCGGGGGGGCCTCAAGAGACCCAGTACTTC
CASRRPGGPQETQYF
>.|TRBV12-3/TRBV12-4|TRBJ2-3|few
TGTGCCAGCAGTCCGCGATGGACAGGCACAGATACGCAGTATTTT
CASSPRWTGTDTQYF
>.|TRBV20-1|TRBJ2-7|.
TGCAGTGCTAGAGGGTCGCCAGGGGACGAGCAGTACTTC
CSARGSPGDEQYF
>.|TRBV28|TRBJ2-1|.
TGTGCCACGAGGGTTAGGAATGAGCAGTTCTTC
CATRVRNEQFF